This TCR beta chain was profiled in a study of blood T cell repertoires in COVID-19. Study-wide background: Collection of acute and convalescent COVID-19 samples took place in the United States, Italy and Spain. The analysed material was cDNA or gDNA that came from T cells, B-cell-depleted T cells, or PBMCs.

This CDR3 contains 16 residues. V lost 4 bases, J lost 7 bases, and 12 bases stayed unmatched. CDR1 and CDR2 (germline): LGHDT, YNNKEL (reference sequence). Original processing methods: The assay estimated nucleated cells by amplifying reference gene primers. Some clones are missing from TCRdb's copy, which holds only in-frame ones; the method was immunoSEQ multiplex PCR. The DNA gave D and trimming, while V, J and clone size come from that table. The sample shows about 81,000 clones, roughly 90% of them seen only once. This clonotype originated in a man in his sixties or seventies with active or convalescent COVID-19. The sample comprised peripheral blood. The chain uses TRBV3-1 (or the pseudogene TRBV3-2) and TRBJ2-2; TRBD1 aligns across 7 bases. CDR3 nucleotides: TGTGCCAGCAGCCGTTGGACAGGAGCGAACTTCGGGGAGCTGTTTTTT. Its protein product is CASSRWTGANFGELFF.